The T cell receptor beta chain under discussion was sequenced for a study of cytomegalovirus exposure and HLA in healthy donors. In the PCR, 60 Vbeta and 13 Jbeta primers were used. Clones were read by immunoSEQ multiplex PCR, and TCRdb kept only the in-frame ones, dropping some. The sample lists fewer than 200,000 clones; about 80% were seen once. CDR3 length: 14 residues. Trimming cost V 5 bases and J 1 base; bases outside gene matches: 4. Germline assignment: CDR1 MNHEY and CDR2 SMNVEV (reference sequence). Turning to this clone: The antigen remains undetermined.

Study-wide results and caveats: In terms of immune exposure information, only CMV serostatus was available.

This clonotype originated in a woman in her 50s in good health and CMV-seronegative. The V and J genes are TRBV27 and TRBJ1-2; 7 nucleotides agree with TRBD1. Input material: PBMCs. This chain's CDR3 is CASSPGQSNYGYTF. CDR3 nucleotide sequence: TGTGCCAGCAGTCCGGGACAGAGTAACTATGGCTACACCTTC.